This T cell receptor (beta chain) comes out of a study of cytomegalovirus exposure and HLA in healthy donors. Points from the study as a whole: Confirmation in vitro established that a few CMV-associated chains were specific for CMV antigens. Rarity held for most TCR sequences, but there were some public TCRs that occurred in many donors. Listed as cytomegalovirus-associated were more than 150 TCR beta chains.

As to this clone: Its antigen is still unknown.

Deletions cut 3 bases from V and 9 bases from J, with 6 bases between. This CDR3 is built from 11 residues. Germline CDR1 and CDR2: MDHEN and SYDVKM. Assay: immunoSEQ multiplex PCR; the TCRdb copy retains only in-frame clones and omits some. The table shows approximately 140,000 clones, with around 87% occurring only once. The TCR originated in a man younger than 30 in good health and CMV-seropositive. The sample consisted of PBMCs. The chain combines TRBV28 with TRBJ1-5; perhaps TRBD1 as D (5 bases). In DNA, the CDR3 is TGTGCCAGCAGTTTCGGGGGGCCCCAGCATTTT. Its translation is CASSFGGPQHF.